This T cell receptor (beta chain) appears in the sequencing data of a study of shared clonotypes between healthy human individuals. As for the study in general: The donor pool was made up of two women and a few men aged 18 to 49.

Overall study findings and caveats: The low donor count limited represented genetic and exposure-history diversity.

CD45RO-negative cells were positively selected for CCR7, leaving out terminally differentiated effector memory CD45RA+ cells. A single count supports this clone. Antigen specificity is unknown. Other nucleotide sequences in the sample specify the same CDR3. Method: immunoSEQ multiplex PCR; TCRdb's copy keeps in-frame clones and lacks some. The table lists roughly 2 million clones, approximately 94% of them singletons. This receptor was obtained from a man between 18 and 35 years old in good health. The sample was naive CD8+ T cells sorted from blood.

The CDR3 sequence is CASSLRAGEAYEQYF. The DNA of the CDR3 is TGTGCCAGCAGCTTAAGAGCGGGAGAGGCCTACGAGCAGTACTTC. The rearrangement links TRBV7-9 to TRBJ2-7; 8 bases agree with TRBD2. The germline V gene encodes CDR1 SEHNR and CDR2 FQNEAQ (reference sequence). V trimming: 2 bases; J trimming: 2 bases; junction bases outside the gene matches: 5. The CDR3 contains 15 residues.